This T cell receptor (beta chain) emerged from a study of cytomegalovirus exposure and HLA in healthy donors. The wider study: The study's early data release held 75 million to 95 million unique TCRs from HLA-typed donors.

The germline V gene has CDR1 MNHNS and CDR2 SASEGT. The V segment lost 3 bases and the J segment 2 bases; nucleotides outside the gene matches: 4. This CDR3 has 15 amino acids. The PCR was carried out with 60 Vbeta primers and 13 Jbeta primers. TCRdb's table, derived via immunoSEQ multiplex PCR, lists solely in-frame clones and lacks some. The data hold under 200,000 clones, with 80% to 90% observed a single time. Healthy individuals who donated bone marrow served as the donors. The chain is built from TRBV6-1 and TRBJ2-5; 9 bases align to TRBD2. What was sequenced was PBMCs. This sequence originates from a woman aged 30 to 39 in good health and CMV-seropositive. The CDR3 here is CASSEIAGEQETQYF. The CDR3 region has the DNA TGTGCCAGCAGTGAGATAGCGGGGGAACAAGAGACCCAGTACTTC.